The clone carrying this TCR beta chain was recorded a few times. Its antigen is undetermined. TCRdb used MiXCR to reprocess the RT-PCR reads, holding one entry per CDR3 protein. The repertoire holds 450,000 to 500,000 distinct CDR3 sequences, with about a tenth as singletons. Germline trimming cut 5 bases from V and 0 bases from J; bases unmatched to any gene: 2. CDR1 is SQVTM and CDR2 is ANQGSEA in the germline V gene. CDR3 size: 13 residues. The sample is drawn from a study of response to subunit inactivated influenza vaccine. Findings of the study overall: That few new T cells are recruited by each seasonal influenza vaccination was the authors' suggestion.

This sequence originates from a man aged 45 to 65 who received an inactivated influenza vaccine. The chain is built from TRBV29-1 and TRBJ1-1, with 8 bases matching TRBD1. This sample comprised PBMCs from blood, obtained about 40 days after vaccination. The CDR3: CSVRQGLNTEAFF. The CDR3 region has the DNA TGCAGCGTTCGACAGGGGCTGAACACTGAAGCTTTCTTT.